This is a list of T cell receptor beta chains from one sample in a study of PD-1 blockade in mismatch repair-deficient tumors. Data came from immunoSEQ multiplex PCR; TCRdb stores just in-frame clones and leaves some out. The sample lists under 150,000 clones, about 88% occurring once. The specimen comprised peripheral blood, sampled just under 74 weeks after starting pembrolizumab. The receptors were gathered from an adult with mismatch repair-deficient cancer. Each CDR3 is given with its conserved first and last residue. Each record gives: D gene, CDR3 length, J gene, V gene, clone size, CDR3 DNA, CDR3 protein. D genes are given only for firm matches. Clone sizes are given selectively: once, few, many, or a class where the clone is expanded.

>.|12|TRBJ2-7|TRBV19|.
TGTGCCAGTAGTTCGGGGCCACGCGAGCAGTACTTC
CASSSGPREQYF
>.|15|TRBJ2-7|TRBV4-1|.
TGCGCCAGCAGCCAAGAGCAAGGACAGAAGTACGAGCAGTACTTC
CASSQEQGQKYEQYF
>.|12|TRBJ1-1|TRBV2|.
TGTGCCACAAACAGCCCGAACACTGAAGCTTTCTTT
CATNSPNTEAFF
>.|15|TRBJ1-2|TRBV7-9|.
TGTGCCAGCAGCCCCTCCACACAGATCTACTATGGCTACACCTTC
CASSPSTQIYYGYTF
>TRBD1|15|TRBJ2-3|TRBV11-2|.
TGTGCCAGCAGCTGGACAGGGGGCGCGACAGATACGCAGTATTTT
CASSWTGGATDTQYF
>TRBD2|16|TRBJ2-7|TRBV7-8|.
TGTGCCAGCAGCCCTGATTTAAGCGGGAGGCTGCGAGAGCAGTACTTC
CASSPDLSGRLREQYF
>TRBD2|20|TRBJ2-1|TRBV4-3|.
TGCGCCAGCAGCCAAGACAGGTTAGCGGGGGTAGGAAGGCCCTACAATGAGCAGTTCTTC
CASSQDRLAGVGRPYNEQFF
>.|16|TRBJ2-1|TRBV5-1|.
TGCGCCAGCAGTCGGTGGCGGGACAGAAGCTACAATGAGCAGTTCTTC
CASSRWRDRSYNEQFF
>TRBD1|14|TRBJ2-7|TRBV19|.
TGTGCCAGTAGGATCGCACAGGGGTCCTACGAGCAGTACTTC
CASRIAQGSYEQYF
>TRBD1|14|TRBJ2-7|TRBV7-9|once
TGTGCCAGCAGCTTCAGGACAGGGGGCTACGAGCAGTACTTC
CASSFRTGGYEQYF
>.|13|TRBJ2-7|TRBV6-1|.
TGTGCCAGCAGTATAAGGGGACTGGACGAGCAGTACTTC
CASSIRGLDEQYF
>.|16|TRBJ1-2|TRBV5-6|.
TGTGCCAGCAGCTTGGACGGAATCCAAGAAAACTATGGCTACACCTTC
CASSLDGIQENYGYTF
>.|15|TRBJ2-3|TRBV14|.
TGTGCCAGCAGCCAAGAGGGGATGGGCGCAGATACGCAGTATTTT
CASSQEGMGADTQYF
>.|13|TRBJ2-2|TRBV5-4|.
TGTGCCAGCAGCTTGGGGGGGGACGGGGAGCTGTTTTTT
CASSLGGDGELFF
>TRBD1|14|TRBJ2-7|TRBV6-1|few
TGTGCCAGTTCCACAGGGGATAGCTCCTACGAGCAGTACTTC
CASSTGDSSYEQYF
>.|17|TRBJ1-3|TRBV4-3|.
TGCGCCAGCAGCCAAGGCCCTTCAGGGTCAGCTGGAAACACCATATATTTT
CASSQGPSGSAGNTIYF
>.|13|TRBJ2-3|TRBV6-1|once
TGTGCCACCCTGGACGGAGCCACAGATACGCAGTATTTT
CATLDGATDTQYF
>TRBD1|18|TRBJ2-4|TRBV9|.
TGTGCCAGCAGCCGTGACCCAGGACAGGGAGTAGCCAAAAACATTCAGTACTTC
CASSRDPGQGVAKNIQYF
>TRBD1|12|TRBJ2-4|TRBV29-1|.
TGCAGCGTTCTAGACAGGGAAAACATTCAGTACTTC
CSVLDRENIQYF
>TRBD1|13|TRBJ1-2|TRBV2|.
TGTGCCAGCCGCTTCGGACAGGGCACTGGCTACACCTTC
CASRFGQGTGYTF
>.|13|TRBJ2-7|TRBV4-3|few
TGCGCCAGCAGCCAAGATCGGGACTACGAGCAGTACTTC
CASSQDRDYEQYF
>TRBD2|15|TRBJ2-3|TRBV28|.
TGTGCCAGCAGTTCCGGCGGGAGCGAGACAGATACGCAGTATTTT
CASSSGGSETDTQYF
>TRBD1|17|TRBJ2-4|TRBV4-1|.
TGCGCCAGCAGCCAAAGGGACAGGGCTGAGGCCAAAAACATTCAGTACTTC
CASSQRDRAEAKNIQYF
>.|13|TRBJ2-7|TRBV27|.
TGTGCCAGCAGTTTATTAGCAGGGTACGAGCAGTACTTC
CASSLLAGYEQYF
>.|14|TRBJ2-7|TRBV5-5|.
TGTGCCAGCAGCTCTTACATACGAATTTACGAGCAGTACTTC
CASSSYIRIYEQYF
>TRBD2|18|TRBJ2-1|TRBV5-1|.
TGCGCCAGCAGCTTGAGCACTAGCGGGAGCCCGTCCTACAATGAGCAGTTCTTC
CASSLSTSGSPSYNEQFF
>.|15|TRBJ2-1|TRBV10-2|.
TGCGCCAGCACCCGCACCGGGACCACTTACAATGAGCAGTTCTTC
CASTRTGTTYNEQFF
>TRBD2|15|TRBJ2-3|TRBV11-3|.
TGTGCCAGCAGTCTTAGCGGGAGGGACGAAGATACGCAGTATTTT
CASSLSGRDEDTQYF
>.|14|TRBJ1-1|TRBV5-1|.
TGCGCCAGCAGCTTGGATGGGGGTAGCACTGAAGCTTTCTTT
CASSLDGGSTEAFF
>TRBD1|16|TRBJ2-7|TRBV19|.
TGTGCCAGTAGTCCTCAGCGGGGACAGGGCGCCTACGAGCAGTACTTC
CASSPQRGQGAYEQYF
>.|14|TRBJ2-3|TRBV7-8|.
TGTGCCAGCAGCCTCCGAATGAGCACAGATACGCAGTATTTT
CASSLRMSTDTQYF
>TRBD1|14|TRBJ1-4|TRBV2|.
TGTGCCAGCAGCCAACAGGGGGAGGGTGAAAAACTGTTTTTT
CASSQQGEGEKLFF
>.|11|TRBJ2-5|TRBV6-5|.
TGTGCCAGCAGTTACCCAGAGACCCAGTACTTC
CASSYPETQYF
>.|15|TRBJ2-3|TRBV5-1|.
TGCGCCAGCAGCTTGTGGGTAAGGGATACAGATACGCAGTATTTT
CASSLWVRDTDTQYF
>TRBD1|16|TRBJ1-2|TRBV4-1|.
TGCGCCAGCAGCCGCACAACGACAGGGAGTTTTTATGGCTACACCTTC
CASSRTTTGSFYGYTF
>.|14|TRBJ2-2|TRBV7-8|.
TGTGCCAGCAGCTCAAATACAGGGATCGGGGAGCTGTTTTTT
CASSSNTGIGELFF
>.|13|TRBJ2-7|TRBV11-3|.
TGTGCCAGCCAAGGCGGGTCGATCTACGAGCAGTACTTC
CASQGGSIYEQYF